This T cell receptor beta chain came from a study of radiotherapy plus CTLA-4 blockade in lung cancer. Study background: Of all patients, approximately 20% responded objectively and roughly 31% showed disease control.

General observations from the study: Clones of tumor-derived TCRs expanded in blood after radiotherapy plus ipilimumab.

Profiled with immunoSEQ multiplex PCR; TCRdb holds only in-frame clones, not every one. This sample has 65,000 to 85,000 clones, with approximately 79% found just once. Remarks on this clone: Its cognate antigen is unknown.

Sample: peripheral blood, taken from a patient treated with radiotherapy plus ipilimumab. The sequence derives from a human donor with non-small cell lung cancer whose response to radiotherapy plus ipilimumab could not be evaluated. Some clones in this sample may be carry-over from other donors' samples.

CDR3 residues: CASWDRGLGTQYF. As DNA, the CDR3 is TGTGCCAGCTGGGACAGGGGGCTTGGGACCCAGTACTTC. The V call is TRBV28, the J call TRBJ2-5; 12 bases are shared with TRBD1. V lost 8 bases and J lost 7; bases outside the gene matches: 5. Germline V gene sequence: CDR1 MDHEN, CDR2 SYDVKM. The CDR3 totals 13 residues. Combining the CDR3 with reference TRBV28 and TRBJ2-5 gives the whole variable domain DVKVTQSSRYLVKRTGEKVFLECVQDMDHENMFWYRQDPGLGLRLIYFSYDVKMKEKGDIPEGYSVSREKKERFSLILESASTNQTSMYLCASWDRGLGTQYFGPGTRLLVL.